Following are 18 T cell receptor beta chains from one sample sequenced in a study of OX40 agonist ivuxolimab in advanced cancers. Clones were sequenced by immunoSEQ multiplex PCR, and TCRdb holds only the in-frame ones, with some missing. The sample lists 45,000 to 55,000 clones, around 86% seen once, with over 5% in the top ten. Source: CD4+ or CD8+ T cells sorted from blood, taken in a trial of the OX40 agonist ivuxolimab. The source of these receptors is an adult with an advanced solid tumor such as melanoma, head and neck, liver or kidney cancer.

J is TRBJ2-1 and V is TRBV15; 11 bases fit TRBD2. V shed 2 bases and J 8 bases; nucleotides not matched to a gene: 8. The CDR3 is 16 residues long. Germline-derived CDR1 and CDR2 are LNHNV and YYDKDF (reference sequence). CDR3 sequence reads: CATSRRLAGLQDEQFF. CDR3 DNA: TGTGCCACCAGCAGAAGACTAGCGGGACTCCAGGATGAGCAGTTCTTC.

V and J are TRBV2 and TRBJ2-7; D not resolved. Looked up from germline, CDR1 is SNHLY and CDR2 is FYNNEI. This CDR3 has 12 residues. Deletions cut 7 bases from V and 3 bases from J, with 10 bases between. Here the CDR3 DNA reads TGTGCCAGCACCCTTCAAGACTACGAGCAGTACTTC. It yields the protein CASTLQDYEQYF.

V gene TRBV27 combines with J gene TRBJ2-7; TRBD2 matches at 7 bases. V lost 5 bases and J lost 4; bases outside the gene matches: 8. The germline gives CDR1 MNHEY, CDR2 SMNVEV (reference sequence). The CDR3 is 14 residues long. This CDR3 is CASSPGTTGYEQYF. CDR3 bases: TGTGCCAGCAGTCCCGGGACTACCGGATACGAGCAGTACTTC.

The genes are TRBV18 and TRBJ2-7; 9 bases line up with TRBD2. With V trimmed by 2 bases and J by 2 bases, 10 bases remained unmatched. The CDR3 runs 17 residues. Germline CDR1 reads KGHSH; CDR2 reads LQKENI. The CDR3 sequence is CASSPAASGDPAYEQYF. CDR3 DNA sequence: TGTGCCAGCTCACCAGCGGCTAGCGGGGATCCGGCCTACGAGCAGTACTTC. The variable domain in full, with the rest retrieved from reference TRBV18 and TRBJ2-7, is NAGVMQNPRHLVRRRGQEARLRCSPMKGHSHVYWYRQLPEEGLKFMVYLQKENIIDESGMPKERFSAEFPKEGPSILRIQQVVRGDSAAYFCASSPAASGDPAYEQYFGPGTRLTVT.

The chain has TRBV27 and TRBJ2-3; D unclear. The V end lost 2 bases, the J end lost 2 bases, and 8 bases lay between the germline ends. Germline V lookup: CDR1 MNHEY, CDR2 SMNVEV (reference sequence). This CDR3 spans 14 amino acids. CDR3 sequence: CASSLVQSTDTQYF. Written as DNA, the CDR3 is TGTGCCAGCAGTTTAGTCCAGTCCACAGATACGCAGTATTTT.

This clone is medium-sized within its sample. J is TRBJ2-5 and V is TRBV5-6; D tentatively fits TRBD1 or TRBD2 (5 bases each). Germline CDR1 SGHDT, CDR2 YYEEEE. CDR3 length: 14 residues. The ends were cut back, 2 bases at V and 1 base at J, with 9 bases in the middle. Written as DNA, the CDR3 is TGTGCCAGCAGCTTCCCGGGACCCCAAGAGACCCAGTACTTC. This encodes CASSFPGPQETQYF.

This clone occurred a few times. The chain joins TRBV19 to TRBJ1-4; no clear D gene. CDR3 size: 15 residues. The ends were cut back, 5 bases at V and 5 bases at J, with 15 bases in the middle. CDR1 LNHDA and CDR2 SQIVND come from the germline V gene (reference sequence). CDR3 sequence reads: CASSRYPNINEKLFF. The CDR3 DNA is TGTGCCAGTAGTCGGTACCCGAATATAAATGAAAAACTGTTTTTT.

V usage is TRBV28 and J usage is TRBJ1-6; D is uncertain. CDR1 and CDR2 from the germline V gene are MDHEN and SYDVKM. With 3 bases removed from V and 0 bases from J, the gap between germline ends came to 12 bases. The CDR3 contains 17 residues. In nucleotides, the CDR3 is TGTGCCAGCAGTTTTAGCGTCCTTGACTCCTATAATTCACCCCTCCACTTT. Translation gives CASSFSVLDSYNSPLHF.

This clone was found once. This chain joins TRBV28 and TRBJ2-5, with D possibly being TRBD2 (6 bases). Germline V gene data show CDR1 as MDHEN and CDR2 as SYDVKM. The CDR3 has 15 residues. V dropped 6 bases and J dropped 0 bases, with 14 bases sitting between them. CDR3 coding DNA: TGTGCCAGCAGCCCTCGGCGGGAAGACCAAGAGACCCAGTACTTC. Its translation: CASSPRREDQETQYF. Full variable domain (rest looked up from reference TRBV28 and TRBJ2-5): DVKVTQSSRYLVKRTGEKVFLECVQDMDHENMFWYRQDPGLGLRLIYFSYDVKMKEKGDIPEGYSVSREKKERFSLILESASTNQTSMYLCASSPRREDQETQYFGPGTRLLVL.

V usage is TRBV5-6 and J usage is TRBJ2-3, with TRBD2 identical over 10 bases. The junction had 11 bases not matched to a gene; V was cut back by 1 base and J by 0 bases. The CDR3 has 19 residues. Germline V gene data show CDR1 as SGHDT and CDR2 as YYEEEE. The chain's CDR3 is CASSLSFLAGEVSTDTQYF. The CDR3 nucleotides read TGTGCCAGCAGCTTGTCTTTCCTAGCGGGGGAGGTTAGCACAGATACGCAGTATTTT.

This clone was seen only once. This rearrangement joins TRBV5-4 to TRBJ2-1; 7 bases map to TRBD2. The V gene's germline CDR1 is SGHNT and CDR2 YYREEE (reference sequence). The trim removed 2 bases at V and 6 bases at J, leaving 5 bases unmatched. The CDR3 runs 14 residues. The DNA for the CDR3 is TGTGCCAGCAGCTTTACGGGAGGAGGCAATGAGCAGTTCTTC. Translation gives CASSFTGGGNEQFF.

This sequence joins TRBV14 and TRBJ2-7; D call uncertain. Trimming pared 4 bases from V and 3 bases from J, leaving 7 bases between. The CDR3 has 12 amino acids. Germline lookup yields CDR1 SGHDN and CDR2 FVKESK. CDR3 region: CASSPLGYEQYF. The CDR3 nucleotides are TGTGCCAGCAGCCCCTTGGGCTACGAGCAGTACTTC. Full variable domain (remainder filled in from reference TRBV14 and TRBJ2-7): EAGVTQFPSHSVIEKGQTVTLRCDPISGHDNLYWYRRVMGKEIKFLLHFVKESKQDESGMPNNRFLAERTGGTYSTLKVQPAELEDSGVYFCASSPLGYEQYFGPGTRLTVT.

This chain connects TRBV15 to TRBJ1-2; D call uncertain. The germline V and J ends were trimmed by 4 bases and 4 bases, with 13 bases remaining between them. The CDR3 spans 14 residues. CDR1 LNHNV and CDR2 YYDKDF come from the germline V gene (reference sequence). CDR3 sequence (DNA): TGTGCCACCAGCAAAGTTGGGAGCGGCTATGGCTACACCTTC. Its translation: CATSKVGSGYGYTF.

This rearrangement joins TRBV5-4 to TRBJ1-1; TRBD1 aligns across 7 bases. CDR1 SGHNT and CDR2 YYREEE come from the germline V gene (reference sequence). This CDR3 comprises 14 residues. V gave up 4 bases and J gave up 3 bases; unmatched junction bases: 6. The CDR3 is CASSPQGGDTEAFF. The CDR3 DNA reads TGTGCCAGCAGCCCCCAGGGGGGGGACACTGAAGCTTTCTTT.

Comments on this clone: At the DNA level, this CDR3 is encoded by other sequences in the same sample as well. The DNA for the CDR3 is TGTGCCAGCAGTTTTGGCAGGTCCTACGAGCAGTACTTC. This translates into CASSFGRSYEQYF. V usage is TRBV27 and J usage is TRBJ2-7; D gene ambiguous. The V gene lost 3 bases and the J gene lost 1 base, with 7 bases spanning the gap. Per germline, CDR1 MNHEY and CDR2 SMNVEV (reference sequence). The CDR3 length is 13 residues.

DNA for the CDR3: TGTGCCAGCAGCAAAAGTGGGGGATCGGATGAAAAACTGTTTTTT. The encoded protein is CASSKSGGSDEKLFF. This chain links TRBV11-1 with TRBJ1-4; perhaps TRBD1 as D (5 bases). The germline V and J ends were trimmed by 5 bases and 6 bases, with 16 bases remaining between them. The germline CDR1 and CDR2 sequences are SGHAT and FQDESV (reference sequence). The length of the CDR3 is 15 residues. The entire variable domain, with the rest obtained from reference TRBV11-1 and TRBJ1-4, is as follows: EAEVAQSPRYKITEKSQAVAFWCDPISGHATLYWYRQILGQGPELLVQFQDESVVDDSQLPKDRFSAERLKGVDSTLKIQPAELGDSAMYLCASSKSGGSDEKLFFGSGTQLSVL.

In this sample, this clone is medium-sized. This sample also contains other DNA sequences that code for the same CDR3. V and J are TRBV7-9 and TRBJ2-1; a weak D match, TRBD1 (5 bases). Germline loops: CDR1 SEHNR, CDR2 FQNEAQ (reference sequence). The CDR3 contains 17 residues. V lost 2 bases and J 6 bases, leaving 20 bases between the germline ends. The CDR3 region is CASSLNNGAHKPNEQFF. The CDR3 DNA reads TGTGCCAGCAGCTTAAATAATGGGGCCCACAAACCCAATGAGCAGTTCTTC.

This clone was recorded only once. V is TRBV7-9 and J is TRBJ2-3; no clear D gene. CDR3 length: 13 residues. V shed 5 bases and J shed 2 bases, with 8 bases lying between them. Germline assignment: CDR1 SEHNR and CDR2 FQNEAQ (reference sequence). CDR3: CASSPELTDTQYF. For the CDR3, the DNA is TGTGCCAGCAGCCCGGAACTCACAGATACGCAGTATTTT.